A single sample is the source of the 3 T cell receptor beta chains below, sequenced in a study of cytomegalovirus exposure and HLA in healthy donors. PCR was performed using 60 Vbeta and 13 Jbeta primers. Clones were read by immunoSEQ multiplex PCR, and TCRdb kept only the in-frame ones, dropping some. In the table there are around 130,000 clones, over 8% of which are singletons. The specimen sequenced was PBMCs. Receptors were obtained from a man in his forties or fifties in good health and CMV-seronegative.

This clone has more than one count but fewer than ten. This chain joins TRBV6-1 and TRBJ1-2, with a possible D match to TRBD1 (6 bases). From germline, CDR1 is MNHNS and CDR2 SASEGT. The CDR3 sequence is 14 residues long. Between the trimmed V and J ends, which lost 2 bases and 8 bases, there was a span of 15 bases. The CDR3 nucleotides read TGTGCCAGCAGTGAACTAGGGGGAGAAAGCGGCTACACCTTC. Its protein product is CASSELGGESGYTF.

The CDR3: CASSFRDMNTEAFF. DNA of the CDR3: TGTGCCAGCAGTTTCCGAGACATGAACACTGAAGCTTTCTTT. V gene TRBV27 combines with J gene TRBJ1-1; D ambiguous. This CDR3 has 14 amino acids. In germline, CDR1 is MNHEY, CDR2 SMNVEV (reference sequence). V dropped 3 bases and J dropped 0 bases, with 8 bases sitting between them.

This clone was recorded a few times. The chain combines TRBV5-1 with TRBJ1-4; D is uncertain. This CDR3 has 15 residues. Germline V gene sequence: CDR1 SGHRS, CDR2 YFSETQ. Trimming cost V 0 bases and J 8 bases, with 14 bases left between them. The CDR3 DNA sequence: TGCGCCAGCAGCTTGGCGGCCCGGGTAGGAGAAAAACTGTTTTTT. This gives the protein CASSLAARVGEKLFF.